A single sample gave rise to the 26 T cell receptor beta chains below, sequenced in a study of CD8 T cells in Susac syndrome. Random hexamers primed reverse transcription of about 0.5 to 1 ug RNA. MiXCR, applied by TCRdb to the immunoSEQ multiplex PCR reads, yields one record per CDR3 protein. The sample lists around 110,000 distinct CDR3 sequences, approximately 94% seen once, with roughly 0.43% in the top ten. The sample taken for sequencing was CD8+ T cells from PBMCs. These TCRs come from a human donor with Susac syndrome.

CDR3 in amino acids: CASSLVVDEQFF. CDR3 bases: TGTGCCAGCAGCTTAGTGGTCGATGAGCAGTTCTTC. The V gene is TRBV11-2, the J gene TRBJ2-1; D not certain. Between the trimmed V and J ends, which lost 1 base and 8 bases, there was a span of 6 bases. The CDR3 has 12 amino acids. The germline CDR1 and CDR2 sequences are SGHAT and FQNNGV.

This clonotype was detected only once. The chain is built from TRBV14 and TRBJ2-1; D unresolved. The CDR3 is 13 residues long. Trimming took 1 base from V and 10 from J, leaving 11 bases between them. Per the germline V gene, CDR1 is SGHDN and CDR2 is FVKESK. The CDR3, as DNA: TGTGCCAGCAGCCAAGGACGGCATTTGGAGCAGTTCTTC. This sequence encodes CASSQGRHLEQFF.

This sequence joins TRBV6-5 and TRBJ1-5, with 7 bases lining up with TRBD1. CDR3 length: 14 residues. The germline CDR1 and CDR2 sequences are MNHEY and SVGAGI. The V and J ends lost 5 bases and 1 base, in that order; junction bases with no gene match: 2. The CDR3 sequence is CASSLQGSNQPQHF. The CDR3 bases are TGTGCCAGCAGTCTACAGGGGAGCAATCAGCCCCAGCATTTT.

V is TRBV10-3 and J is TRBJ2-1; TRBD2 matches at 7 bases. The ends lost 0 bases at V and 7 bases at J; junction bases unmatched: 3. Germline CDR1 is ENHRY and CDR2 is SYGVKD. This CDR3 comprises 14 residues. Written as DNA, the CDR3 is TGTGCCATCAGTGAGTCGAGCGGGAAGAATGAGCAGTTCTTC. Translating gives CAISESSGKNEQFF.

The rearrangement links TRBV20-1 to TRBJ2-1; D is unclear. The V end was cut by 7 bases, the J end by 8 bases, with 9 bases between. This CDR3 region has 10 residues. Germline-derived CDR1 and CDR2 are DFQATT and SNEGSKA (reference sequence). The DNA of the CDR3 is TGCAGTGGAAACCCGCATGAGCAGTTCTTC. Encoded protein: CSGNPHEQFF.

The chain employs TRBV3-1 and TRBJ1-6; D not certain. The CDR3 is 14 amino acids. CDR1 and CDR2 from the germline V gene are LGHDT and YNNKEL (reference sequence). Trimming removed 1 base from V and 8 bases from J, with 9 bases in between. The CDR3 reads CASSQGILHSPLHF. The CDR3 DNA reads TGTGCCAGCAGCCAAGGTATCTTGCATTCACCCCTCCACTTT.

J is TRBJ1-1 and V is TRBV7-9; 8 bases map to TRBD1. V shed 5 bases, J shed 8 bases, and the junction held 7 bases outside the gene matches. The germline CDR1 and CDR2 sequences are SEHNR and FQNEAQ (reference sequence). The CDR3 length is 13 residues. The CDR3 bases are TGTGCCAGCAGCCAGGGACAGGCGCTAGAAGCTTTCTTT. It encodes CASSQGQALEAFF.

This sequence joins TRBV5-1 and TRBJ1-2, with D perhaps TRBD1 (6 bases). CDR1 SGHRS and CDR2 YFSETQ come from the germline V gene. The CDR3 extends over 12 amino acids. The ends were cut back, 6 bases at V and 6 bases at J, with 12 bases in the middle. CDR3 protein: CASNSGDHGYTF. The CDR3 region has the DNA TGCGCCAGCAACTCAGGGGATCATGGCTACACCTTC. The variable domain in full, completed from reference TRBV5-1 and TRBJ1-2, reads KAGVTQTPRYLIKTRGQQVTLSCSPISGHRSVSWYQQTPGQGLQFLFEYFSETQRNKGNFPGRFSGRQFSNSRSEMNVSTLELGDSALYLCASNSGDHGYTFGSGTRLTVV.

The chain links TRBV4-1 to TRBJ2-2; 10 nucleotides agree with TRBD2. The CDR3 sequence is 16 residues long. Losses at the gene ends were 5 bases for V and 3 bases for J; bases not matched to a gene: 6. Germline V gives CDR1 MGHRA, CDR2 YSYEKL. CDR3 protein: CASSSRGTSDTGELFF. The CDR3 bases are TGCGCCAGCAGCTCACGTGGGACTAGCGACACCGGGGAGCTGTTTTTT.

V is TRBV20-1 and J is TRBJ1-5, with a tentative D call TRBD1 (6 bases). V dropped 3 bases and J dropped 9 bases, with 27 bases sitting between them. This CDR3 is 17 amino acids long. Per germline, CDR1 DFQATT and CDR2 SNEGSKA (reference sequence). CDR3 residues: CSARDSKINPIAGPQHF. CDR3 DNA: TGCAGTGCTAGGGACAGCAAAATAAACCCGATCGCGGGGCCCCAGCATTTT.

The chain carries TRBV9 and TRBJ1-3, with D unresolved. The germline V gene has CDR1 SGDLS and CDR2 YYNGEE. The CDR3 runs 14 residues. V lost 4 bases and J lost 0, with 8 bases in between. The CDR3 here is CASSPPNSGNTIYF. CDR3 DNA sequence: TGTGCCAGCAGCCCTCCAAACTCTGGAAACACCATATATTTT.

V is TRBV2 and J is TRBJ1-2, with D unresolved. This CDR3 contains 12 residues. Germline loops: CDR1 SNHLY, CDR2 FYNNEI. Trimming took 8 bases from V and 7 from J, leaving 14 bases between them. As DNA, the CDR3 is TGTGCCAGCTTTGTCCGTACCGTTGGCTACACCTTC. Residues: CASFVRTVGYTF.

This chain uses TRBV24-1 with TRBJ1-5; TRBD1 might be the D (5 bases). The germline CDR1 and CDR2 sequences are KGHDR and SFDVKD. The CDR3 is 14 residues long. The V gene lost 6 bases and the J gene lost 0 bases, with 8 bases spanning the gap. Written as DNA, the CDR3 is TGTGCCACCAGTTCCAGGGATAGCAATCAGCCCCAGCATTTT. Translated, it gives CATSSRDSNQPQHF.

This CDR3 is CASLAGGARRKDEAFF. The CDR3 DNA reads TGTGCCAGCTTGGCGGGTGGAGCCAGGAGGAAGGATGAAGCTTTCTTT. The chain joins TRBV27 to TRBJ1-1; D call uncertain. Germline assignment: CDR1 MNHEY and CDR2 SMNVEV (reference sequence). This CDR3 spans 16 amino acids. V dropped 8 bases and J dropped 7 bases, with 26 bases sitting between them.

DNA for the CDR3: TGTGCCAGCAGTTTAGCACGGGAGGGTCTCGAGCAGTACTTC. Protein sequence: CASSLAREGLEQYF. V and J are TRBV12-3 or TRBV12-4 and TRBJ2-7; the match to TRBD2 covers 8 bases. J was trimmed by 6 bases and V by 0 bases; bases with no gene match: 4. The CDR3 consists of 14 residues.

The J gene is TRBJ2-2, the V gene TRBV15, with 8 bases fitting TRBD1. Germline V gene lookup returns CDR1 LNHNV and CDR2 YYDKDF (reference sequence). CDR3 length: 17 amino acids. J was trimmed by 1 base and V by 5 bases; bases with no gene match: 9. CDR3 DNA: TGTGCCACCAGCGGAAGATACAGGGGGAGGAACACCGGGGAGCTGTTTTTT. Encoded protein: CATSGRYRGRNTGELFF.

The CDR3 coding sequence is TGTGCTAGTGGTTTGGTACTTGAGCAGTTCTTC. Translating it yields CASGLVLEQFF. This chain uses TRBV12-5 with TRBJ2-1, with D uncertain. The CDR3 is made up of 11 amino acids. V was shortened by 0 bases and J by 9 bases, with 3 bases between the two germline ends. CDR1 and CDR2 (germline): LGHNT, FRNRAP.

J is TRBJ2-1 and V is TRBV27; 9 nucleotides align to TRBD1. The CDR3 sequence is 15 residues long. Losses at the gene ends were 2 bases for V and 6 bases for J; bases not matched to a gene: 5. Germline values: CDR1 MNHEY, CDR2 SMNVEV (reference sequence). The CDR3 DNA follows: TGTGCCAGCAGTTTAACACAGGGGGCCGGCAATGAGCAGTTCTTC. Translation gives CASSLTQGAGNEQFF.

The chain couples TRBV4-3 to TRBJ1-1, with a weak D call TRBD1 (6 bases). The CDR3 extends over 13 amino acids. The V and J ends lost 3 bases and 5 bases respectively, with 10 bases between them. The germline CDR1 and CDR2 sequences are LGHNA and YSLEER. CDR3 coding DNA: TGCGCCAGCAGCCATACAGGGTATACTGAAGCTTTCTTT. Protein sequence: CASSHTGYTEAFF.

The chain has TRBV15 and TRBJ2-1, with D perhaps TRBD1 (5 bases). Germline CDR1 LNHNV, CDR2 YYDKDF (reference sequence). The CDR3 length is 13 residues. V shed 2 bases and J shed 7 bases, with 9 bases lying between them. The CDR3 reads CATSRRRVNEQFF. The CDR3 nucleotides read TGTGCCACCAGCAGACGCAGGGTTAATGAGCAGTTCTTC.

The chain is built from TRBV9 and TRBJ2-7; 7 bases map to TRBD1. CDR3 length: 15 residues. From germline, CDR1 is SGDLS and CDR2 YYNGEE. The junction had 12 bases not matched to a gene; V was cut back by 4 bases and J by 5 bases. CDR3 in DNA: TGTGCCAGCAGCCCCCGGACAGGTATATACGACGAGCAGTACTTC. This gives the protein CASSPRTGIYDEQYF.

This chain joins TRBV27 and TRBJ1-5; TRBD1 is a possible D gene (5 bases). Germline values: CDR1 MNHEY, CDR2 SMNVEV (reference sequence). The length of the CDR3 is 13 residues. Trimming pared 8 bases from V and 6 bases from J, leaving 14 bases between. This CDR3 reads CASGRDLSQPQHF. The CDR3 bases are TGTGCCAGCGGCCGGGACCTTAGTCAGCCCCAGCATTTT.

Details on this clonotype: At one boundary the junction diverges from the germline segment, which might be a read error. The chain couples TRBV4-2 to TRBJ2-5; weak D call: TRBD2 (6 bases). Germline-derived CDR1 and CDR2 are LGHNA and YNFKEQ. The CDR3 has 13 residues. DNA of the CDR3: TGTGCCAGCAGTCCAACAGTAGGCAGGGAGGAGGACTTC. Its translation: CASSPTVGREEDF.

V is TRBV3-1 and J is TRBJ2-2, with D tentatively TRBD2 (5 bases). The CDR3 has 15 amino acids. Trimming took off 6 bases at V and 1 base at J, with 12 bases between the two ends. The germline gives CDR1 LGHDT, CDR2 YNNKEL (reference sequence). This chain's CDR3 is CASSREGGNTGELFF. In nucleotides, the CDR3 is TGTGCCAGCAGTCGAGAGGGCGGGAACACCGGGGAGCTGTTTTTT. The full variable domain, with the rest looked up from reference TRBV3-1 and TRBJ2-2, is DTAVSQTPKYLVTQMGNDKSIKCEQNLGHDTMYWYKQDSKKFLKIMFSYNNKELIINETVPNRFSPKSPDKAHLNLHINSLELGDSAVYFCASSREGGNTGELFFGEGSRLTVL.

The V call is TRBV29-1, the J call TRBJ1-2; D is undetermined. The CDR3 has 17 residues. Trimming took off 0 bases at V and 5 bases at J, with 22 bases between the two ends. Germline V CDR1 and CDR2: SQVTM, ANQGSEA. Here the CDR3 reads CSVEDPLQGTNGYGYTF. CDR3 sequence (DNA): TGCAGCGTTGAAGATCCCCTGCAAGGCACGAACGGTTATGGCTACACCTTC.

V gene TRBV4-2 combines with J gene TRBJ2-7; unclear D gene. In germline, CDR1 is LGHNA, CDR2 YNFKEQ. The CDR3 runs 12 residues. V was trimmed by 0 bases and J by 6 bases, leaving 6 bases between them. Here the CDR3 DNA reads TGTGCCAGCAGCCAAGATTCGGGCGAGCAGTACTTC. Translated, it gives CASSQDSGEQYF.